This TCR beta chain was recovered during a study of Ad26.COV2.S vaccination and SARS-CoV-2 variants. At the level of the study: Donor got 5x10^10 or 1x10^11 viral particles of Ad26.COV2.S. Findings of the study overall: Breadth, reportedly substantial, characterized the spike-specific CD8+ and CD4+ T cell responses after vaccination.

Treatment indicated: about 20 received Ad26.COV2.S at low or high dose, single or two shots; a few received placebo; per-sample allocation not given. Day 63 after the first injection of vaccine or placebo was the sampling time. Points on this clone: Antigen: not known.

Germline CDR1 is KGHDR and CDR2 is SFDVKD. The ends lost 5 bases at V and 2 bases at J; junction bases unmatched: 6. CDR3 length: 16 residues. Sequencing used immunoSEQ multiplex PCR; TCRdb keeps in-frame clones, though not all of them. The profile covers a few hundred thousand clones, with approximately 90% appearing a single time and 3.6% taken by the ten largest. This receptor was taken from a person aged 18-65 years who received the Ad26.COV2.S COVID-19 vaccine or a placebo. The sequences come from peripheral blood, collected in a trial of Ad26.COV2.S vaccine versus placebo. This chain joins TRBV24-1 and TRBJ2-2, with TRBD1 matching 8 bases. Written as DNA, the CDR3 is TGTGCCACCAGTGGGGCAGGGGGCGAAAACACCGGGGAGCTGTTTTTT. Translated, it gives CATSGAGGENTGELFF.